The 18 T cell receptor beta chains in this list originate from one sample, sequenced in a study of CXCR3-negative and CXCR3-positive naive CD8 T cells. The method, 5' RACE with UMI labels, was used to prepare the TRB cDNA libraries. TCRdb reprocessed the 5' RACE reads and stores each CDR3 protein as one record, lacking DNA. In all, the sample yields approximately 90,000 distinct CDR3 sequences. Their antigen targets remain unknown. Study-level points and caveats: In CXCR3-positive naive cells, the TRB CDR3s were more hydrophobic than in CXCR3-negative naive cells.

Sequencing used naive CXCR3+ CD8+ T cells from blood. The subset is: CD45RO-CCR7+CD27+CD95- naive CD8+ T cells expressing CXCR3 (TNR3+). The receptors originated from a human donor in good health. Some clones in this sample may be carry-over from other donors' samples.

The CDR3 here is CSVVLTGSNIQYF. The genes are TRBV29-1 and TRBJ2-4; without DNA, the TCRdb call of TRBD1 cannot be checked. The germline V gene has CDR1 SQVTM and CDR2 ANQGSEA. The CDR3 sequence is 13 residues long.

V is TRBV5-5 and J is TRBJ2-1. CDR1 is SGHKS, CDR2 YYEKEE, per germline (reference sequence). The CDR3 runs to 11 residues. CDR3 protein: CASSWTSKQFF.

The chain recombines TRBV11-2 with TRBJ2-3. This CDR3 spans 13 amino acids. Germline V gives CDR1 SGHAT, CDR2 FQNNGV. The CDR3 loop is CASSDEGTDTQYF.

This rearrangement joins TRBV29-1 to TRBJ2-1; TCRdb's D call of TRBD1 is untestable without DNA. This CDR3 has 12 residues. Germline CDR1 and CDR2: SQVTM and ANQGSEA. CDR3 amino acids: CSGGQGDNEQFF.

The chain recombines TRBV6-6 with TRBJ2-3; TCRdb's D gene call, TRBD1, goes unchecked for lack of DNA. This CDR3 region has 16 residues. Germline V gene lookup returns CDR1 MNHNY and CDR2 SVGAGI (reference sequence). This chain's CDR3 is CASTRTGGSPTDTQYF.

The rearrangement uses TRBV7-2 and TRBJ2-4; the TCRdb D gene call, TRBD1, has no DNA to confirm it. CDR3 size: 15 residues. Germline V gene sequence: CDR1 SGHTA, CDR2 FQGNSA. The CDR3 sequence is CASRTGDFAKNIQYF.

The V gene is TRBV12-3 or TRBV12-4, the J gene TRBJ1-5; TCRdb's assignment of TRBD1 cannot be checked, as there is no DNA. This CDR3 has 13 residues. CDR3 residues: CASSLAGARPQHF.

This sequence joins TRBV27 and TRBJ2-5; TCRdb proposes TRBD1, but this gene call is untestable without DNA. Germline V lookup: CDR1 MNHEY, CDR2 SMNVEV (reference sequence). This CDR3 has 15 amino acids. The CDR3 reads CASSPLPGLQKTQYF.

V gene TRBV25-1 combines with J gene TRBJ1-1. The CDR3 is made up of 13 amino acids. The V gene's germline CDR1 is MGHDK and CDR2 SYGVNS. The CDR3 is CASDQGGGTEAFF.

The J gene is TRBJ2-1, the V gene TRBV3-1; the D call from TCRdb, TRBD2, cannot be confirmed without DNA. The germline V gene encodes CDR1 LGHDT and CDR2 YNNKEL (reference sequence). The CDR3 is made up of 15 amino acids. CDR3 amino acids: CASSQPSRAKYEQFF.

This chain connects TRBV5-1 to TRBJ2-7; absent DNA, TCRdb's TRBD1 call cannot be checked. The CDR3 runs 16 residues. Germline CDR1 reads SGHRS; CDR2 reads YFSETQ. CDR3 loop: CASSSPAGQGVDEQYF.

The chain joins TRBV5-1 to TRBJ1-1. The CDR3 is made up of 15 amino acids. Germline assignment: CDR1 SGHRS and CDR2 YFSETQ. CDR3 protein: CASSSTSIENTEAFF.

The V gene is TRBV11-2, the J gene TRBJ1-1; the TRBD1 assignment by TCRdb is unverifiable without DNA. CDR1 is SGHAT, CDR2 FQNNGV, per germline. The CDR3 runs to 11 residues. CDR3 amino acids: CASSFQGAAFF.

The J gene is TRBJ2-7, the V gene TRBV27; the D gene TCRdb calls, TRBD2, cannot be checked with no DNA. Germline V lookup: CDR1 MNHEY, CDR2 SMNVEV (reference sequence). This CDR3 is built from 13 residues. This chain's CDR3 is CASSGPGLYEQYF.

The V and J genes are TRBV21-1 and TRBJ1-1; as DNA is missing, the TRBD1 call by TCRdb cannot be tested. TRBV21-1 is labeled a pseudogene. The length of the CDR3 is 14 residues. CDR3 residues: CASRETGLFTEAFF.

The rearrangement links TRBV21-1 to TRBJ2-3; without DNA, the TCRdb call of TRBD1 cannot be checked. TRBV21-1 is a pseudogene segment. The CDR3 consists of 17 residues. The CDR3 sequence: CASSKPYRGEPTDTQYF.

V and J are TRBV7-2 and TRBJ1-1; absent DNA, TCRdb's TRBD1 call cannot be checked. Per the germline V gene, CDR1 is SGHTA and CDR2 is FQGNSA. The CDR3 length is 15 residues. CDR3 in amino acids: CASSLPAGQASEAFF.

This chain uses TRBV12-3 or TRBV12-4 with TRBJ2-1. This CDR3 contains 14 residues. The chain's CDR3 is CASSPLSSYNEQFF.